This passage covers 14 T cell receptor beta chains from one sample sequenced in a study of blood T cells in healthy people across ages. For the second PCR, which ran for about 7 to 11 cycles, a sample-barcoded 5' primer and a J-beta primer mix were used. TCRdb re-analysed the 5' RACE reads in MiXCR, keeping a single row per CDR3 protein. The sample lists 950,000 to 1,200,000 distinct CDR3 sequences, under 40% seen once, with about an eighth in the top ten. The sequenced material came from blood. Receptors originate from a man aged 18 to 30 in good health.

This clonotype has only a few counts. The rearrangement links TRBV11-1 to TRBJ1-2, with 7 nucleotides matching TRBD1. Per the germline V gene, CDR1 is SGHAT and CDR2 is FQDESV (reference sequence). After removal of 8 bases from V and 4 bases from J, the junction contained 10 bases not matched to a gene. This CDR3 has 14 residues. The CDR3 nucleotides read TGTGCCAGCTCCCGGGACAGTCTTCGCTATGGCTACACCTTC. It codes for CASSRDSLRYGYTF.

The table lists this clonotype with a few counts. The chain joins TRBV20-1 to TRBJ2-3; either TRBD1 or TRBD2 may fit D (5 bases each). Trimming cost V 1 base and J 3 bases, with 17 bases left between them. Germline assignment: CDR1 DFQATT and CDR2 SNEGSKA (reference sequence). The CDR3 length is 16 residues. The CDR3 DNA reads TGCAGTGCTAGAGCCCCGGGACGGACGGTAACAGATACGCAGTATTTT. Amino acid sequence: CSARAPGRTVTDTQYF.

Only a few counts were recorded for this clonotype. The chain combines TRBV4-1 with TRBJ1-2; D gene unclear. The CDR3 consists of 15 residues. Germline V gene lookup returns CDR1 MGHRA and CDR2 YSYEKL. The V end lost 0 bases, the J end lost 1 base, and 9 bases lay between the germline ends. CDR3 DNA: TGCGCCAGCAGCCAAGATCGGCAGATTAACTATGGCTACACCTTC. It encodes CASSQDRQINYGYTF.

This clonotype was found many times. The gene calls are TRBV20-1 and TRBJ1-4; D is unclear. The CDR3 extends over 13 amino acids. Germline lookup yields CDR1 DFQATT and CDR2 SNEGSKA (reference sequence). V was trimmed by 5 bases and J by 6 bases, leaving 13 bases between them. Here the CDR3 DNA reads TGCAGTGCTCGCACCCTCACCGATGAAAAACTGTTTTTT. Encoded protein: CSARTLTDEKLFF.

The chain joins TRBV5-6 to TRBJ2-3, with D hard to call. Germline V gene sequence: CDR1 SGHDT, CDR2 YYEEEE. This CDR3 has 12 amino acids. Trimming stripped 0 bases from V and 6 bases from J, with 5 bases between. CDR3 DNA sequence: TGTGCCAGCAGCTTGGAGTGGGATACGCAGTATTTT. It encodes CASSLEWDTQYF.

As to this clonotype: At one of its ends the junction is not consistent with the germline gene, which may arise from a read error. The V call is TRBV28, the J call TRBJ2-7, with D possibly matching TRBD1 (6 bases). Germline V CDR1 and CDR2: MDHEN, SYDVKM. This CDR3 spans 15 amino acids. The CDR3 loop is CANSPRLGAWYEQYF. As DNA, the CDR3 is TGTGCCAACAGTCCCCGGTTGGGGGCATGGTACGAGCAGTACTTC. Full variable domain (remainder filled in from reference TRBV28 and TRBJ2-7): DVKVTQSSRYLVKRTGEKVFLECVQDMDHENMFWYRQDPGLGLRLIYFSYDVKMKEKGDIPEGYSVSREKKERFSLILESASTNQTSMYLCANSPRLGAWYEQYFGPGTRLTVT.

This CDR3 reads CASSLLYSETQYF. In DNA form, the CDR3 reads TGTGCCAGCAGCTTATTGTATTCGGAGACCCAGTACTTC. V usage is TRBV7-2 and J usage is TRBJ2-5, with D uncertain. The germline V and J ends were trimmed by 2 bases and 5 bases, with 9 bases remaining between them. CDR3 size: 13 residues. Germline CDR1 reads SGHTA; CDR2 reads FQGNSA. Full variable domain (missing parts from reference TRBV7-2 and TRBJ2-5): GAGVSQSPSNKVTEKGKDVELRCDPISGHTALYWYRQSLGQGLEFLIYFQGNSAPDKSGLPSDRFSAERTGGSVSTLTIQRTQQEDSAVYLCASSLLYSETQYFGPGTRLLVL.

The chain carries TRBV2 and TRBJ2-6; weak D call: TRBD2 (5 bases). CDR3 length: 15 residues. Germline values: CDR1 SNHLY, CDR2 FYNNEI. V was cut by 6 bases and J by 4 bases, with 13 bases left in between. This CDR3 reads CASSDGESGANVLTF. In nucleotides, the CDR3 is TGTGCCAGCAGCGACGGGGAGTCCGGGGCCAACGTCCTGACTTTC.

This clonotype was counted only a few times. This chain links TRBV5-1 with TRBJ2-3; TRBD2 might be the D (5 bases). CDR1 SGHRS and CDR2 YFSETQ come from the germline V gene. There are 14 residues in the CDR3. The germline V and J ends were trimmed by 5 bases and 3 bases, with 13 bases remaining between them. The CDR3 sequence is CASSEGPITDTQYF. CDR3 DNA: TGCGCCAGCAGTGAGGGTCCCATAACAGATACGCAGTATTTT.

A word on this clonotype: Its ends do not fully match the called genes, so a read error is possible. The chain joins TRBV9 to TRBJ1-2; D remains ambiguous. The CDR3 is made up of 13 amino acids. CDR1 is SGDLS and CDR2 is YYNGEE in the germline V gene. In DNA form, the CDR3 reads TGTGTCAGCAGCGGCCAAAGACCGGAGGGCTACACCTTC. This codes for CVSSGQRPEGYTF.

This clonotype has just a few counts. The CDR3 coding sequence is TGTGCCAGCAGCCCCGACATAACTAGCACAGATACGCAGTATTTT. Protein sequence: CASSPDITSTDTQYF. This chain uses TRBV11-1 with TRBJ2-3; no clear D gene. Trimming stripped 5 bases from V and 0 bases from J, with 12 bases between. The CDR3 consists of 15 residues. Germline loops: CDR1 SGHAT, CDR2 FQDESV (reference sequence).

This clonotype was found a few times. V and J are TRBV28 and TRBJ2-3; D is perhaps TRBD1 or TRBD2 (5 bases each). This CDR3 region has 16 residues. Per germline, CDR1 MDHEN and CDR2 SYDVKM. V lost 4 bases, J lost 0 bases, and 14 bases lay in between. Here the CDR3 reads CASSSLGAPSTDTQYF. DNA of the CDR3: TGTGCCAGCAGTTCCCTCGGGGCACCCAGCACAGATACGCAGTATTTT.

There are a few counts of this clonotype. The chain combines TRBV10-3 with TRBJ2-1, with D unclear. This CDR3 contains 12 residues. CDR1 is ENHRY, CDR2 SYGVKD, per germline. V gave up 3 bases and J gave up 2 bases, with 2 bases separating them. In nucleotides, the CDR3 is TGTGCCATCAGTGACGCCTACAATGAGCAGTTCTTC. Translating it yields CAISDAYNEQFF.

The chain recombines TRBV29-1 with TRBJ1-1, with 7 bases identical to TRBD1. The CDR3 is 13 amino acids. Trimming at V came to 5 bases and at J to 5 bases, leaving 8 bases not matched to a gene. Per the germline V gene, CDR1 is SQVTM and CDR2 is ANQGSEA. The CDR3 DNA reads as TGCAGCGTTTCTAGACAGGGAGATACTGAAGCTTTCTTT. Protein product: CSVSRQGDTEAFF.